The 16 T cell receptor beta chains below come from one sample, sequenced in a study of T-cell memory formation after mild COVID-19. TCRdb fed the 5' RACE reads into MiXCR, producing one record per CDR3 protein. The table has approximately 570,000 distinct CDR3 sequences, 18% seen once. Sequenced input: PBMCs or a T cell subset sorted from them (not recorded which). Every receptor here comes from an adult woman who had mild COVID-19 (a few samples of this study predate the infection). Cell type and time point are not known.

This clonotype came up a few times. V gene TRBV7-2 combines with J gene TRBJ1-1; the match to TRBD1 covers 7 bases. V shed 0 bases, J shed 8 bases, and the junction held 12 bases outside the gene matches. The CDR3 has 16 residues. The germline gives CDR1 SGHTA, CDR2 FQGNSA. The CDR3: CASSLAGTAARWEAFF. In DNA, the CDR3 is TGTGCCAGCAGCTTAGCCGGGACAGCTGCCCGCTGGGAAGCTTTCTTT.

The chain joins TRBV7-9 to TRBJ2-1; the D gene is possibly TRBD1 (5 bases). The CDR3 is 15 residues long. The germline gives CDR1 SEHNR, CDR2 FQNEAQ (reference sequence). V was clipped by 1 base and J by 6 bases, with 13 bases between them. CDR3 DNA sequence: TGTGCCAGCAGCTTAGGACAGCTTAATCGCAATGAGCAGTTCTTC. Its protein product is CASSLGQLNRNEQFF.

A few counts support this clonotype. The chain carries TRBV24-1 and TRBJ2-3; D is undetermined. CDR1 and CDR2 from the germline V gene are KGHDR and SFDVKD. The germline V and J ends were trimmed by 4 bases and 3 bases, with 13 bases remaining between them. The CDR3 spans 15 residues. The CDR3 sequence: CATSDPTPPTDTQYF. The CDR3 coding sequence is TGTGCCACCAGTGACCCTACCCCTCCAACAGATACGCAGTATTTT.

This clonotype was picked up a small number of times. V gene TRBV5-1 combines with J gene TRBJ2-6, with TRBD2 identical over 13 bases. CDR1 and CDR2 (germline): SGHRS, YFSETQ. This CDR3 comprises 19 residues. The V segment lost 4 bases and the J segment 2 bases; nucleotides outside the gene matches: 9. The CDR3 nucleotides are TGCGCCAGCAGCCTTGGACTAGCGGGAGATTTGACTGGGGCCAACGTCCTGACTTTC. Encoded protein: CASSLGLAGDLTGANVLTF. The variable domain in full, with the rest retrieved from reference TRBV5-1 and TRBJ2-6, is KAGVTQTPRYLIKTRGQQVTLSCSPISGHRSVSWYQQTPGQGLQFLFEYFSETQRNKGNFPGRFSGRQFSNSRSEMNVSTLELGDSALYLCASSLGLAGDLTGANVLTFGAGSRLTVL.

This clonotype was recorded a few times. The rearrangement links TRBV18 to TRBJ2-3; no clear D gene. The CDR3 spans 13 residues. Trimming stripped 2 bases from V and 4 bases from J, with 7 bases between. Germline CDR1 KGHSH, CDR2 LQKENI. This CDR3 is CASSPGISDTQYF. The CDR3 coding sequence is TGTGCCAGCTCACCAGGGATATCAGATACGCAGTATTTT.

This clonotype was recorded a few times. The CDR3 nucleotides are TGTGCCAGCAGCCACCGCGGGAACACCGGGGAGCTGTTTTTT. This encodes CASSHRGNTGELFF. The chain links TRBV7-8 to TRBJ2-2; D is ambiguous. V gave up 5 bases and J gave up 1 base, with 8 bases separating them. CDR1 and CDR2 from the germline V gene are SGHVS and FQNEAQ. The CDR3 has 14 residues.

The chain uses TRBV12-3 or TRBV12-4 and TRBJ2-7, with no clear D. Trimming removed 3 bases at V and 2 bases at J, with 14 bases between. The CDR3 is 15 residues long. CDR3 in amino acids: CASSLEGSRTYEQYF. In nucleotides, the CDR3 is TGTGCCAGCAGTTTGGAAGGGTCTAGGACCTACGAGCAGTACTTC.

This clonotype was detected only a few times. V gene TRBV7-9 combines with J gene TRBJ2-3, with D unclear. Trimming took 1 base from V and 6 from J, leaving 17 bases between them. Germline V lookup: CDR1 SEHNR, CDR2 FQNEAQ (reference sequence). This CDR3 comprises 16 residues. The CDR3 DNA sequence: TGTGCCAGCAGCTTAGGAGGCCGGTCCTTGATGGATACGCAGTATTTT. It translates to CASSLGGRSLMDTQYF.

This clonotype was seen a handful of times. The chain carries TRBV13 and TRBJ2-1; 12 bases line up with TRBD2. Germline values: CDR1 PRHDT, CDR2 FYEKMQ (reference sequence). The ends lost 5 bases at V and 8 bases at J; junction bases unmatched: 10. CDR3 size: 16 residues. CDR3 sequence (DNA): TGTGCCAGCAGCAGAAGTCTAGCGGGAGGGCAGGATGAGCAGTTCTTC. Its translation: CASSRSLAGGQDEQFF.

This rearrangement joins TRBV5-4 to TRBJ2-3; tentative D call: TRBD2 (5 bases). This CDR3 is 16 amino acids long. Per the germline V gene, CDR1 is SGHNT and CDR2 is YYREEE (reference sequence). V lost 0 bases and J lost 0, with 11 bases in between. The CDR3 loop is CASSLGELLSTDTQYF. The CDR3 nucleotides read TGTGCCAGCAGCTTGGGGGAGCTCCTTAGCACAGATACGCAGTATTTT.

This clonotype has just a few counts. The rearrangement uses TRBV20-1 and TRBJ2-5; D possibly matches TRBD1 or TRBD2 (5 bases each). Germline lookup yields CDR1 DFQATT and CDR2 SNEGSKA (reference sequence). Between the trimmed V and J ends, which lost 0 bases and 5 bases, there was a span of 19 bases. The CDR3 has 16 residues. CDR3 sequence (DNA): TGCAGTGCTAGAGATCCGATTGGGGGAGATATTGAGACCCAGTACTTC. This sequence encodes CSARDPIGGDIETQYF.

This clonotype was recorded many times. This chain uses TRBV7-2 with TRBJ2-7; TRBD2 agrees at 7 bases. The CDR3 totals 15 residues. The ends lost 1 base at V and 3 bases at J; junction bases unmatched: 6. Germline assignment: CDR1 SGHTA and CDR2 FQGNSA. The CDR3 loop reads CASSLGSGTIYEQYF. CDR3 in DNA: TGTGCCAGCAGCTTAGGGTCCGGGACTATCTACGAGCAGTACTTC.

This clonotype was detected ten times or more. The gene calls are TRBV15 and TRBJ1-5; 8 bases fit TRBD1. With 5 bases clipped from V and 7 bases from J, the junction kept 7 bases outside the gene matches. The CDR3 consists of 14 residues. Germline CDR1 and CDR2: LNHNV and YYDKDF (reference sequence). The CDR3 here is CATSLTGEVQPQHF. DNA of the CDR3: TGTGCCACCAGCTTGACAGGGGAGGTCCAGCCCCAGCATTTT.

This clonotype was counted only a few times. The CDR3 loop is CASSHLMGTLHYEQYF. The CDR3, as DNA: TGTGCCAGCAGCCATCTCATGGGGACACTCCACTACGAGCAGTACTTC. This sequence joins TRBV3-1 and TRBJ2-7; D perhaps matches TRBD1 (6 bases). CDR3 length: 16 amino acids. V lost 3 bases and J 3 bases, leaving 18 bases between the germline ends. Germline V gives CDR1 LGHDT, CDR2 YNNKEL (reference sequence).

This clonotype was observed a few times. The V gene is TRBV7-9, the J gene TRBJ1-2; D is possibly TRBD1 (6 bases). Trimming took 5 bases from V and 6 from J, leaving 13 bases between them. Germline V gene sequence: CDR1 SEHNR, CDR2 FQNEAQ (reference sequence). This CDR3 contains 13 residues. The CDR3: CASSPQGYDGYTF. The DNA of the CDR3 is TGTGCCAGCAGCCCACAGGGATATGATGGCTACACCTTC.

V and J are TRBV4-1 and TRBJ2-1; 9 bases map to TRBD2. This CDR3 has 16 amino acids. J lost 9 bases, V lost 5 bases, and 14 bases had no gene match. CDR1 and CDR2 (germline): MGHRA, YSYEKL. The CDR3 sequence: CASSSVSQRGAVEQFF. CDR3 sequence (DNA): TGCGCCAGCAGCTCCGTCAGCCAGCGGGGGGCGGTTGAGCAGTTCTTC.